What follows describes a single T cell receptor (beta chain). This specimen comes from a study of response to subunit inactivated influenza vaccine. Using its own MiXCR run on the RT-PCR reads, TCRdb lists one record per CDR3 protein. The table lists about 780,000 distinct CDR3 sequences, approximately 18% of them singletons. The trim removed 2 bases at V and 0 bases at J, leaving 1 base unmatched. This CDR3 contains 14 residues. Germline V gene sequence: CDR1 MNHEY, CDR2 SVGAGI. V usage is TRBV6-5 and J usage is TRBJ2-7; 7 bases are a match to TRBD1. The specimen comprised PBMCs from blood, sampled about 5 days after vaccination. The sequence derives from a man between 50 and 59 years old who received an inactivated influenza vaccine. Here the CDR3 reads CASSYDRASYEQYF. CDR3 in DNA: TGTGCCAGCAGTTACGACAGGGCCTCCTACGAGCAGTACTTC.